A selection of T cell receptor beta chains follows, all from one sample in a study of T cells after yellow fever vaccination. TCRdb used MiXCR to reprocess the 5' RACE reads, holding one entry per CDR3 protein. The sample contains around 550,000 distinct CDR3 sequences, about a fifth of which appear only once. The source was PBMCs, collected 15 days after the yellow fever booster vaccination. The receptors shown here come from a man younger than 45 who received the YFV17D yellow fever vaccine. The CDR3 runs from the conserved cysteine through the conserved F or W. D genes are given only for firm matches. A row's size may be missing; if present it is once, few, many or a size class.

>TRBD2|TRBV20-1|NA|TRBJ2-4
CSPLAGGQNIQYF
TGCAGTCCCCTAGCGGGGGGACAAAACATTCAGTACTTC
>TRBD2|TRBV7-8|few|TRBJ2-4
CASSLSGTSGRDIQYF
TGTGCCAGCAGCCTTTCCGGGACTAGCGGGAGAGACATTCAGTACTTC
>NA|TRBV18|few|TRBJ2-7
CASSPGYLGYEQYF
TGTGCCAGCTCACCCGGGTATCTAGGATACGAGCAGTACTTC
>TRBD2|TRBV9|NA|TRBJ2-1
CASSDVSSGNEQFF
TGTGCCAGCAGCGATGTATCTAGCGGCAATGAGCAGTTCTTC
>NA|TRBV20-1|NA|TRBJ1-4
CSARVAGSGEKLFF
TGCAGTGCTAGAGTTGCGGGTTCGGGGGAAAAACTGTTTTTT
>NA|TRBV20-1|NA|TRBJ2-1
CSARDRLGEQFF
TGCAGTGCTAGAGATCGACTGGGGGAGCAGTTCTTC
>TRBD1|TRBV4-2|NA|TRBJ2-5
CASSHPGQGGETQYF
TGTGCCAGCAGCCACCCTGGACAGGGGGGAGAGACCCAGTACTTC
>NA|TRBV6-5|NA|TRBJ2-7
CASSYSGKGRVYEQYF
TGTGCCAGCAGTTACTCGGGGAAAGGTAGAGTTTACGAGCAGTACTTC
>NA|TRBV12-3/TRBV12-4|few|TRBJ1-6
CASSRLNSPLHF
TGTGCCAGCAGCCGTTTGAATTCACCCCTCCACTTT
>TRBD1|TRBV6-1|NA|TRBJ2-1
CASSKRVGTGNEQFF
TGTGCCAGCAGCAAGAGGGTAGGGACAGGCAATGAGCAGTTCTTC
>NA|TRBV18|few|TRBJ2-7
CASPYTNVDAEQYF
TGTGCCAGCCCTTACACCAATGTAGATGCCGAGCAGTACTTC
>NA|TRBV7-9|NA|TRBJ1-2
CASSLGGSPTNYGYTF
TGTGCCAGCAGCTTAGGGGGCTCACCCACTAACTATGGCTACACCTTC
>TRBD1|TRBV20-1|NA|TRBJ2-7
CSAETGFFYEQYF
TGCAGTGCCGAGACAGGGTTCTTCTACGAGCAGTACTTC
>NA|TRBV29-1|NA|TRBJ2-1
CSVVSGGYGGEQFF
TGCAGCGTTGTTAGTGGGGGTTACGGGGGTGAGCAGTTCTTC
>TRBD2|TRBV5-4|NA|TRBJ2-7
CASSLSSGRDHEQYF
TGTGCCAGCAGCTTGTCCAGCGGGAGGGACCACGAGCAGTACTTC
>TRBD2|TRBV6-1|NA|TRBJ2-3
CASSEREGHTQYF
TGTGCCAGCAGTGAACGGGAGGGACATACGCAGTATTTT
>NA|TRBV7-3|once|TRBJ2-3
CASSPENGDTQYF
TGTGCCAGCAGCCCGGAAAATGGTGATACGCAGTATTTT
>NA|TRBV20-1|NA|TRBJ2-2
CSAPPGHTGELFF
TGCAGTGCTCCTCCGGGGCACACCGGGGAGCTGTTTTTT
>TRBD1|TRBV5-6|NA|TRBJ2-1
CASSRTGYKFF
TGTGCCAGCAGCAGGACAGGGTATAAGTTCTTC
>TRBD2|TRBV28|NA|TRBJ2-1
CASLAGGPWEQFF
TGTGCCAGCCTAGCGGGAGGGCCCTGGGAGCAGTTCTTC
>TRBD2|TRBV3-1|NA|TRBJ2-1
CASSPHSGRAGYNEQFF
TGTGCCAGCAGCCCCCATAGCGGGAGGGCCGGTTACAATGAGCAGTTCTTC
>NA|TRBV4-3|few|TRBJ1-2
CASSQEWEGLYGYTF
TGCGCCAGCAGCCAGGAATGGGAGGGACTCTATGGCTACACCTTC
>NA|TRBV20-1|NA|TRBJ1-5
CSAREPRGSNQPQHF
TGCAGTGCTAGAGAGCCGCGAGGTAGCAATCAGCCCCAGCATTTT
>NA|TRBV18|few|TRBJ1-1
CASSPSDVPRMNTEAFF
TGTGCCAGCTCACCGTCGGACGTCCCCCGGATGAACACTGAAGCTTTCTTT
>TRBD2|TRBV12-5|NA|TRBJ2-7
CASGLELAGGGEQYF
TGTGCTAGTGGTTTGGAGCTAGCGGGAGGCGGCGAGCAGTACTTC
>TRBD1|TRBV6-2/TRBV6-3|few|TRBJ2-1
CASSYGPGGYSYNEQFF
TGTGCCAGCAGTTATGGGCCAGGGGGTTACTCCTACAATGAGCAGTTCTTC
>NA|TRBV29-1|NA|TRBJ2-7
CSVALRASYEQYF
TGCAGCGTTGCTCTCAGGGCCTCCTACGAGCAGTACTTC
>NA|TRBV29-1|NA|TRBJ2-3
CSVDGTPGRTDTQYF
TGCAGCGTTGATGGTACACCGGGGAGAACAGATACGCAGTATTTT
>NA|TRBV28|NA|TRBJ2-1
CATDRRSYNEQFF
TGTGCCACCGACCGTCGGTCCTACAATGAGCAGTTCTTC
>TRBD2|TRBV10-2|NA|TRBJ2-7
CASSAGSGRAEQYF
TGCGCCAGCAGTGCGGGAAGCGGGAGGGCCGAGCAGTACTTC
>TRBD1|TRBV29-1|NA|TRBJ1-1
CSAGTVEAFF
TGCAGCGCTGGGACAGTTGAAGCTTTCTTT
>TRBD1|TRBV29-1|few|TRBJ2-7
CSVEGLRDRDSYEQYF
TGCAGCGTTGAAGGCCTCCGGGACAGGGACTCCTACGAGCAGTACTTC
>NA|TRBV6-2/TRBV6-3|many|TRBJ2-7
CASGDGVYYEQYF
TGTGCCAGCGGGGACGGAGTATACTACGAGCAGTACTTC
>TRBD2|TRBV20-1|NA|TRBJ2-5
CSAFMGGMGETQYF
TGCAGTGCCTTTATGGGAGGGATGGGGGAGACCCAGTACTTC
>TRBD1|TRBV3-1|NA|TRBJ1-1
CASSQPGTGSEAFF
TGTGCCAGCAGCCAGCCGGGGACAGGGAGTGAAGCTTTCTTT
>NA|TRBV30|NA|TRBJ2-1
CAWRKEHVSYNEQFF
TGTGCCTGGAGAAAAGAGCACGTCTCCTACAATGAGCAGTTCTTC
>NA|TRBV5-1|NA|TRBJ2-3
CASSLEVDGTQYF
TGCGCCAGCAGCTTGGAGGTGGACGGTACGCAGTATTTT
>NA|TRBV5-1|few|TRBJ2-3
CASSLGESRSTQYF
TGCGCCAGCAGCTTGGGGGAAAGCCGATCTACGCAGTATTTT
>TRBD2|TRBV10-3|NA|TRBJ2-7
CAISELAGYEQYF
TGTGCCATCAGTGAACTAGCGGGCTACGAGCAGTACTTC
>NA|TRBV5-1|NA|TRBJ2-1
CASNARGDIYNEQFF
TGCGCCAGCAATGCACGGGGGGACATCTACAATGAGCAGTTCTTC
>NA|TRBV7-2|NA|TRBJ2-7
CAGSPKEGGGGSYEQYF
TGTGCCGGCAGCCCTAAGGAGGGGGGCGGGGGCTCCTACGAGCAGTACTTC
>TRBD2|TRBV5-1|NA|TRBJ2-2
CASSLGFSGTAGELFF
TGCGCCAGCAGCTTGGGTTTTAGCGGGACGGCCGGGGAGCTGTTTTTT
>NA|TRBV6-2/TRBV6-3|few|TRBJ1-2
CASSDTTTGYTF
TGTGCCAGCAGCGATACCACCACCGGCTACACCTTC
>TRBD2|TRBV7-2|NA|TRBJ2-1
CASRPRTSGRAEQFF
TGTGCCAGCCGCCCGAGGACTAGCGGGAGGGCTGAGCAGTTCTTC
>NA|TRBV10-3|few|TRBJ1-1
CAISERGEMNTEAFF
TGTGCCATCAGTGAGAGAGGGGAAATGAACACTGAAGCTTTCTTT
>NA|TRBV6-6|few|TRBJ2-5
CASSSPWGRGYF
TGTGCCAGCAGTTCCCCCTGGGGCAGGGGATACTTC
>NA|TRBV28|few|TRBJ1-5
CASSLEVRRRPQHF
TGTGCCAGCAGTTTAGAGGTTCGACGCCGGCCCCAGCATTTT
>TRBD1|TRBV20-1|NA|TRBJ1-6
CSATLDRGNSPLHF
TGCAGTGCTACCCTGGACAGGGGCAATTCACCCCTCCACTTT
>NA|TRBV12-3/TRBV12-4|many|TRBJ2-2
CASSLATGNTGELFF
TGTGCCAGCAGTTTAGCCACAGGGAACACCGGGGAGCTGTTTTTT
>TRBD2|TRBV29-1|few|TRBJ2-3
CSVQPGTSGLGQYF
TGCAGCGTTCAACCCGGGACTAGCGGACTGGGGCAGTATTTT